This T cell receptor (beta chain) came from a study of control samples from healthy donors and cancer patients. CDR3 length: 13 residues. Germline V gene data show CDR1 as SQVTM and CDR2 as ANQGSEA. With 7 bases clipped from V and 0 bases from J, the junction kept 6 bases outside the gene matches. Profiled with immunoSEQ multiplex PCR; TCRdb holds only in-frame clones, not every one. Counted here are more than 100,000 clones, about 89% occurring once; the ten biggest clones make up about 18%. This chain joins TRBV29-1 and TRBJ2-7, with 7 nucleotides matching TRBD1. Sequences were obtained from PBMCs. This clonotype originated in a man aged 60 to 75 with lung cancer. The CDR3 DNA sequence: TGCAGCGCGAGAAGGGACAGCTCCTACGAGCAGTACTTC. It specifies CSARRDSSYEQYF.